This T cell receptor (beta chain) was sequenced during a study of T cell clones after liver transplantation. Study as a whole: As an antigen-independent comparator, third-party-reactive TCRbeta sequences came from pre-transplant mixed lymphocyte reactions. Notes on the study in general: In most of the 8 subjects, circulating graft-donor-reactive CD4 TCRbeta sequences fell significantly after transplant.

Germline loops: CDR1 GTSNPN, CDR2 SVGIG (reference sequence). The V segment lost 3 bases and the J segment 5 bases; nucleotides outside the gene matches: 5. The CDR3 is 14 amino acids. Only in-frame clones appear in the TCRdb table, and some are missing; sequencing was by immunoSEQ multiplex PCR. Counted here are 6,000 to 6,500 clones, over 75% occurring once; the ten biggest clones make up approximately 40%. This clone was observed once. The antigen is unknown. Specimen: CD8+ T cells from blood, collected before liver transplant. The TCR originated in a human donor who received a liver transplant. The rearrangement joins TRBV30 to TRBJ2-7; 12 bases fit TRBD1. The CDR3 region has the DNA TGTGCCTGGAGAAAGGGGACAGGGGGCCACGAGCAGTACTTC. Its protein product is CAWRKGTGGHEQYF. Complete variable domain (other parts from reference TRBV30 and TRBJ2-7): SQTIHQWPATLVQPVGSPLSLECTVEGTSNPNLYWYRQAAGRGLQLLFYSVGIGQISSEVPQNLSASRPQDRQFILSSKKLLLSDSGFYLCAWRKGTGGHEQYFGPGTRLTVT.